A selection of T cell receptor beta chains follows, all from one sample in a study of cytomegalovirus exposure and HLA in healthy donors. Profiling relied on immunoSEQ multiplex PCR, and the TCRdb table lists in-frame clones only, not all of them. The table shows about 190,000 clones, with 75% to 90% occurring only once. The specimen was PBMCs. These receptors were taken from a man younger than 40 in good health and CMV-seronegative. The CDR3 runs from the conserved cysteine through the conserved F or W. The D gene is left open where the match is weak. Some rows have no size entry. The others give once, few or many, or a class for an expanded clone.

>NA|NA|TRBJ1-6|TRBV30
CAWRAGEEPLHF
TGTGCCTGGAGGGCAGGGGAAGAACCCCTCCACTTT
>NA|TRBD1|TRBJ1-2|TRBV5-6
CASSLLGQGGEGYGYTF
TGTGCCAGCAGCTTGTTAGGGCAGGGGGGTGAAGGCTATGGCTACACCTTC
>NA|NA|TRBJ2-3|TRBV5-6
CASSYTFRSTDTQYF
TGTGCCAGCAGCTACACCTTCAGAAGCACAGATACGCAGTATTTT
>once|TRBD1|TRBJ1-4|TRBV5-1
CASSLGQGDEKLFF
TGCGCCAGCAGCTTGGGACAGGGGGATGAAAAACTGTTTTTT
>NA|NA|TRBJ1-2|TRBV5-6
CASRLEGFYGYTF
TGTGCCAGCAGACTGGAGGGGTTTTATGGCTACACCTTC
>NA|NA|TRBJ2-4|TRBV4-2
CASSQIPGEIGDEAKGLAKNIQYF
TGTGCCAGCAGCCAGATTCCTGGGGAAATTGGAGATGAAGCTAAGGGACTAGCCAAAAACATTCAGTACTTC
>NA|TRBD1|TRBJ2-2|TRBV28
CASSLLRGTGSTGELFF
TGTGCCAGCAGTTTACTAAGGGGGACAGGGTCCACCGGGGAGCTGTTTTTT
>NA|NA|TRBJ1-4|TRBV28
CASSGGPGNEKLFF
TGTGCCAGCAGTGGGGGCCCGGGGAATGAAAAACTGTTTTTT
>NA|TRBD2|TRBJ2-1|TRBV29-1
CSARTGTSGRSHEQFF
TGCAGCGCACGTACCGGGACTAGCGGGAGGTCACATGAGCAGTTCTTC
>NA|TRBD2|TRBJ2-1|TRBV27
CASSLGAGGLGTYNEQFF
TGTGCCAGCAGTTTGGGAGCGGGAGGGTTGGGGACCTACAATGAGCAGTTCTTC
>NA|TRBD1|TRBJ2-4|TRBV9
CASSGDREDKNIQYF
TGTGCCAGCAGCGGGGACAGGGAGGACAAAAACATTCAGTACTTC
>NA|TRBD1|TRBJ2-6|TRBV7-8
CASSFRGRGANVLTF
TGTGCCAGCAGCTTCAGGGGGCGTGGGGCCAACGTCCTGACTTTC
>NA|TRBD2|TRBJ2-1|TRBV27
CASRTIWASGSYNEQFF
TGTGCCAGCAGGACGATTTGGGCTAGCGGGAGTTACAATGAGCAGTTCTTC
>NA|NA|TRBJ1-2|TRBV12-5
CASGLVGGKGYTF
TGTGCTAGTGGTTTGGTAGGCGGCAAAGGCTACACCTTC
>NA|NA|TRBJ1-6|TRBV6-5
CASCINAGTNSPLHF
TGTGCCAGCTGTATCAATGCGGGGACTAATTCACCCCTCCACTTT
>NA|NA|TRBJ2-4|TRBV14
CASSQTGKYVIQYF
TGTGCCAGCAGCCAAACAGGGAAGTACGTCATTCAGTACTTC
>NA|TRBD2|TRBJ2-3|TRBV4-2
CASSQDPPSGGRSGDTQYF
TGTGCCAGCAGCCAAGATCCCCCTAGCGGGGGAAGATCAGGGGATACGCAGTATTTT
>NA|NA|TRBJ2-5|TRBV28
CASTRLVAQETQYF
TGTGCCAGCACCCGACTGGTAGCGCAAGAGACCCAGTACTTC
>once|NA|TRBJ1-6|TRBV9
CASSVQTEVNSPLHF
TGTGCCAGCAGCGTCCAGACAGAGGTCAATTCACCCCTCCACTTT
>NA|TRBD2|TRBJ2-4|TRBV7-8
CASSFYAGDFPKNSQYF
TGTGCCAGCAGCTTTTATGCGGGAGATTTCCCCAAAAACAGTCAGTACTTC
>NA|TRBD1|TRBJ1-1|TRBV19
CATIPKGADTEAFF
TGTGCCACCATTCCTAAGGGGGCGGACACTGAAGCTTTCTTT
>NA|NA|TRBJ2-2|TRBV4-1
CASSQDRNTGELFF
TGCGCCAGCAGCCAAGACCGGAACACCGGGGAGCTGTTTTTT
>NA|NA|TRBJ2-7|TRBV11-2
CASSSLRRTESYEQYF
TGTGCCAGCAGCTCGCTCCGGAGGACAGAGTCCTACGAGCAGTACTTC
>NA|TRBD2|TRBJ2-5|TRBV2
CASCGLAAKETQYF
TGTGCCAGCTGCGGACTAGCAGCGAAAGAGACCCAGTACTTC
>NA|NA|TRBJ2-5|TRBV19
CASRGGAGWQETQYF
TGTGCCAGCCGTGGGGGAGCGGGCTGGCAAGAGACCCAGTACTTC
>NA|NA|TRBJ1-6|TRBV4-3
CASSQAPQFPYNSPLHF
TGCGCCAGCAGCCAAGCCCCCCAGTTCCCCTATAATTCACCCCTCCACTTT
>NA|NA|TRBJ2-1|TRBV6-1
CASSEARAPNEQFF
TGTGCCAGCAGTGAAGCTCGAGCGCCGAATGAGCAGTTCTTC
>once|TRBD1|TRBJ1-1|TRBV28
CASLGGQVFMNTEAFF
TGTGCCAGCTTGGGAGGACAGGTTTTCATGAACACTGAAGCTTTCTTT
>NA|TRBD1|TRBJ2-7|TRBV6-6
CASSKPGQGTYEQYF
TGTGCCAGCAGTAAGCCGGGACAGGGTACCTACGAGCAGTACTTC
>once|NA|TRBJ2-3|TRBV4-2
CASSQDSGTSTDTQYF
TGTGCCAGCAGCCAAGATTCAGGGACTAGCACAGATACGCAGTATTTT
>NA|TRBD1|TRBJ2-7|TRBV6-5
CASSSSSGGAFYEQYF
TGTGCCAGCAGTTCCTCCTCAGGGGGCGCCTTTTACGAGCAGTACTTC
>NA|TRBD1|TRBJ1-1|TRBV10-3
CAIRQGKTDTEAFF
TGTGCCATCAGACAGGGGAAAACGGACACTGAAGCTTTCTTT
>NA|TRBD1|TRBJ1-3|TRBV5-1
CASSFIGTVGNTIYF
TGCGCCAGCAGCTTCATCGGGACAGTTGGAAACACCATATATTTT
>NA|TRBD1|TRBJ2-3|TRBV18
CASSGTDTDTQYF
TGTGCCAGCTCGGGGACAGACACAGATACGCAGTATTTT
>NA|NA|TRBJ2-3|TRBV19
CASRRTAVPFTDTQYF
TGTGCCAGTAGGAGAACTGCCGTCCCTTTCACAGATACGCAGTATTTT
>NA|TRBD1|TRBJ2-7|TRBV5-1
CASSPTAGQGVEQYF
TGCGCCAGCAGCCCCACAGCGGGACAGGGGGTCGAGCAGTACTTC